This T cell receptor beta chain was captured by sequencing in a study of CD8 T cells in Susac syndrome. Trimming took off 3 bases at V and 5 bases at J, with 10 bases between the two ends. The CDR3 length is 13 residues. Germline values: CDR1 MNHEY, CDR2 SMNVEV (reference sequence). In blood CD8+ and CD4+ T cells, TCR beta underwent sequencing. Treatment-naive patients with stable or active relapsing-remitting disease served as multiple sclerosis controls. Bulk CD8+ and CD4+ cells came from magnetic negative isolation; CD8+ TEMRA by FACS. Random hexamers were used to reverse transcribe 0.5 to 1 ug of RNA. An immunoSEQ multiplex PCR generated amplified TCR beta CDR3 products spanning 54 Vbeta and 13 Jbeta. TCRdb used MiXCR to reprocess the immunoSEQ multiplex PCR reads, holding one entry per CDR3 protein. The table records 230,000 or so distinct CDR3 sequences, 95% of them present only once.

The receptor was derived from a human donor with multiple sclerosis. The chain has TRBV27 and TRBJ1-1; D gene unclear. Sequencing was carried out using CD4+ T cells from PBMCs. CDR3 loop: CASSLVLGTEAFF. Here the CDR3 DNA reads TGTGCCAGCAGTTTGGTGTTGGGAACTGAAGCTTTCTTT.